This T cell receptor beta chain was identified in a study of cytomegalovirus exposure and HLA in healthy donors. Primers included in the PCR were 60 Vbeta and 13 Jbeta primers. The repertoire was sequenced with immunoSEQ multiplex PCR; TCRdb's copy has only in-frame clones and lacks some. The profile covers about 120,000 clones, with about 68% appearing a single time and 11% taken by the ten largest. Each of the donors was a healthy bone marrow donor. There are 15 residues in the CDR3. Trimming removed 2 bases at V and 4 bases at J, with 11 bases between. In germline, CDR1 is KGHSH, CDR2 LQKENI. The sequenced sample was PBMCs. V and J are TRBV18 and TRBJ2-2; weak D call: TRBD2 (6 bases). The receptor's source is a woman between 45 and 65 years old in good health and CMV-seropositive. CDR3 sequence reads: CASSPTSMSTGELFF. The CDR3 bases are TGTGCCAGCTCACCAACTAGCATGAGCACCGGGGAGCTGTTTTTT.